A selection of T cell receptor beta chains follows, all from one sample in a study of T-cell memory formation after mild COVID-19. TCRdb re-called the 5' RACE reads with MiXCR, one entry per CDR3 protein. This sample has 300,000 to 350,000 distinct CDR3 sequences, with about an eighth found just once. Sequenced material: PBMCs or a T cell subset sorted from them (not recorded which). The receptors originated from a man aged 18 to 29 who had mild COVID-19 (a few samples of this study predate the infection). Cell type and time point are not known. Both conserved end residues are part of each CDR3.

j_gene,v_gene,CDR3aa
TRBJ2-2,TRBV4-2,CAILVDDTGELFF
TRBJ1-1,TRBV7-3,CASSSGTANTEAFF
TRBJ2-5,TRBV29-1,CSVGKGFRF
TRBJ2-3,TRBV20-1,CSARLAGRTDTQYF
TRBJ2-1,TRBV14,CASSPYHRSEQFF
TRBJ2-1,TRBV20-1,CSARDQSGGANEQFF
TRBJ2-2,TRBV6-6,CASSRLAGGKNTGELFF
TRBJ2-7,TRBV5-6,CASSSVSYEQYF
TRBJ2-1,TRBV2,CASTLTSFNEQFF
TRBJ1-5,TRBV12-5,CASGLGGAPSNQPQHF
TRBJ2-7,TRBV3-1,CASSQRGLGGYEQYF
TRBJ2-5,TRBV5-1,CASRISIRQETQYF
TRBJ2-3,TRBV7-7,CASSPGGEADTQYF
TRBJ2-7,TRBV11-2,CASSPGTEQYF
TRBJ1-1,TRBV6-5,CASSRIVTRNTEAFF
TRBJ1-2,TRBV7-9,CASSPVRQLGYTF
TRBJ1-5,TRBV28,CASSYPTGGRQPQHF
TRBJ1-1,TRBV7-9,CASSFSGGYTEAFF
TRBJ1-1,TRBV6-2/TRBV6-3,CASSFIQGASENTEAFF
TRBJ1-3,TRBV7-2,CASSNQGAADTIYF
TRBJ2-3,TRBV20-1,CSGLAGGTSTDTQYF
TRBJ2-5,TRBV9,CASSVGPDETQYF
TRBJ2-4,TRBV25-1,CASRGFGTGSIQYF